This TCR beta chain originates from a study of OX40 agonist ivuxolimab in advanced cancers. In the study overall: The treatment was a fully human IgG2 OX40 agonist, ivuxolimab. Three patients showed partial responses: one hepatocellular carcinoma and two cutaneous melanoma cases.

The CDR3 covers 13 residues. V lost 6 bases, J lost 4 bases, and 13 bases lay in between. From germline, CDR1 is SGHRS and CDR2 YFSETQ. TCRdb keeps only in-frame clones here, not all; method: immunoSEQ multiplex PCR. The sample includes 50,000 to 70,000 clones, roughly 84% of them seen just once. This sequence joins TRBV5-1 and TRBJ1-1; D perhaps matches TRBD1 (5 bases). This TCR was sampled from an adult with an advanced solid tumor such as melanoma, head and neck, liver or kidney cancer. The material sequenced was CD4+ or CD8+ T cells sorted from blood, taken in a trial of the OX40 agonist ivuxolimab. The CDR3 loop reads CASTGPQGTEAFF. The CDR3 bases are TGCGCCAGCACGGGCCCCCAGGGCACTGAAGCTTTCTTT.